These 24 T cell receptor beta chains were sequenced from one sample in a study of cytomegalovirus exposure and HLA in healthy donors. In the PCR, 60 Vbeta and 13 Jbeta primers were used. Clones were read by immunoSEQ multiplex PCR, and TCRdb kept only the in-frame ones, dropping some. The data contain under 150,000 clones, under 90% of them singletons. The sample taken for sequencing was PBMCs. Every receptor here comes from a woman between 35 and 50 years old in good health and CMV-seronegative.

The V gene is TRBV7-6, the J gene TRBJ2-1; 13 bases agree with TRBD2. CDR3 size: 15 residues. CDR1 and CDR2 from the germline V gene are SGHVS and FNYEAQ. After removal of 1 base from V and 6 bases from J, the junction contained 0 bases not matched to a gene. The CDR3 reads CASSLGTSGGNEQFF. The DNA for the CDR3 is TGTGCCAGCAGCTTAGGGACTAGCGGGGGCAATGAGCAGTTCTTC.

The chain has TRBV9 and TRBJ2-7; 9 bases line up with TRBD2. J was trimmed by 5 bases and V by 0 bases; bases with no gene match: 6. CDR1 is SGDLS, CDR2 YYNGEE, per germline. The CDR3 totals 15 residues. The CDR3 region is CASSVEGGRGDEQYF. The CDR3 DNA sequence: TGTGCCAGCAGCGTAGAGGGCGGGAGGGGGGACGAGCAGTACTTC.

J is TRBJ1-1 and V is TRBV7-2, with TRBD1 as a possible D gene (6 bases). Germline CDR1 SGHTA, CDR2 FQGNSA. The CDR3 contains 14 residues. The ends were cut back, 5 bases at V and 5 bases at J, with 15 bases in the middle. This chain's CDR3 is CASSPTGPGTEAFF. The CDR3 DNA sequence: TGTGCCAGCAGCCCAACAGGGCCGGGGACTGAAGCTTTCTTT.

The gene calls are TRBV4-3 and TRBJ1-1; no firm D call. The length of the CDR3 is 14 residues. The germline V gene has CDR1 LGHNA and CDR2 YSLEER. Between the trimmed V and J ends, which lost 0 bases and 1 base, there was a span of 6 bases. The CDR3: CASSQDARNTEAFF. CDR3 sequence (DNA): TGCGCCAGCAGCCAAGATGCGAGGAACACTGAAGCTTTCTTT.

V gene TRBV11-2 combines with J gene TRBJ2-7, with D possibly being TRBD2 (7 bases). CDR1 and CDR2 from the germline V gene are SGHAT and FQNNGV. The CDR3 runs to 16 residues. V lost 5 bases and J 7 bases, leaving 24 bases between the germline ends. CDR3 in amino acids: CASSDPGRGGRGEQYF. As DNA, the CDR3 is TGTGCCAGCAGCGACCCCGGCCGCGGGGGCCGAGGGGAGCAGTACTTC.

This clone showed up just once. This chain joins TRBV6-5 and TRBJ1-1; TRBD1 agrees at 9 bases. The junction had 3 bases not matched to a gene; V was cut back by 0 bases and J by 4 bases. CDR1 and CDR2 (germline): MNHEY, SVGAGI. This CDR3 contains 15 residues. Here the CDR3 reads CASSYSTGGGTEAFF. CDR3 DNA: TGTGCCAGCAGTTACTCGACAGGGGGGGGCACTGAAGCTTTCTTT.

The rearrangement joins TRBV4-3 to TRBJ2-7; TRBD1 might be the D (5 bases). Trimming stripped 0 bases from V and 6 bases from J, with 15 bases between. The CDR3 extends over 15 amino acids. Germline CDR1 reads LGHNA; CDR2 reads YSLEER. CDR3 bases: TGCGCCAGCAGCCAAGATAGGACAAGTCTCGGCGAGCAGTACTTC. It is translated as CASSQDRTSLGEQYF.

About this clone itself: The junction and the germline gene differ at one end; a read error may be behind it. This chain links TRBV4-3 with TRBJ1-6, with D unclear. The germline V gene has CDR1 LGHNA and CDR2 YSLEER. The CDR3 covers 15 residues. The CDR3 reads CASSQEWSRGSPLYF. In nucleotides, the CDR3 is TGCGCCAGCAGCCAAGAATGGTCCAGAGGCTCACCCCTCTACTTT.

The rearrangement links TRBV29-1 to TRBJ2-7; TRBD2 is a possible D gene (6 bases). Germline V CDR1 and CDR2: SQVTM, ANQGSEA. V lost 6 bases and J lost 2, with 14 bases in between. The CDR3 has 13 amino acids. DNA of the CDR3: TGCAGCGTCAATAGCGGAGGCACCTACGAGCAGTACTTC. It yields the protein CSVNSGGTYEQYF.

This clone was recorded a few times. J is TRBJ2-1 and V is TRBV6-5; 7 bases map to TRBD1. V dropped 6 bases and J dropped 8; count of bases not matched to a gene: 7. Germline V gives CDR1 MNHEY, CDR2 SVGAGI. CDR3 size: 13 residues. CDR3 sequence (DNA): TGTGCCAGCAGAGCGACAGGGTTACATGAGCAGTTCTTC. Encoded protein: CASRATGLHEQFF.

V is TRBV14 and J is TRBJ2-2; 7 bases line up with TRBD1. Germline CDR1 SGHDN, CDR2 FVKESK. This CDR3 contains 15 residues. Germline trimming cut 4 bases from V and 2 bases from J; bases unmatched to any gene: 4. The CDR3 spells CASSPGQTNTGELFF. CDR3 nucleotide sequence: TGTGCCAGCAGCCCGGGACAGACCAACACCGGGGAGCTGTTTTTT. The full variable domain, rest sourced from reference TRBV14 and TRBJ2-2, is EAGVTQFPSHSVIEKGQTVTLRCDPISGHDNLYWYRRVMGKEIKFLLHFVKESKQDESGMPNNRFLAERTGGTYSTLKVQPAELEDSGVYFCASSPGQTNTGELFFGEGSRLTVL.

This chain connects TRBV4-3 to TRBJ1-5, with 8 bases matching TRBD1. There are 14 residues in the CDR3. V was pared by 3 bases and J by 5 bases, with 3 bases of the junction left unmatched. Germline V CDR1 and CDR2: LGHNA, YSLEER. CDR3 sequence reads: CASSQDREYQPQHF. The CDR3 nucleotides read TGCGCCAGCAGCCAGGACAGGGAATATCAGCCCCAGCATTTT.

This clone was detected only once. The chain couples TRBV11-2 to TRBJ2-1; 11 nucleotides match TRBD2. The germline V gene encodes CDR1 SGHAT and CDR2 FQNNGV. V trimming: 5 bases; J trimming: 10 bases; junction bases outside the gene matches: 10. The CDR3 covers 15 residues. DNA of the CDR3: TGTGCCAGCAGCCCATCTAGCGGGAGGAGTGAGGAGCAGTTCTTC. This translates into CASSPSSGRSEEQFF.

Only a few counts were recorded for this clone. This chain connects TRBV7-9 to TRBJ1-2, with TRBD1 identical over 7 bases. J gave up 4 bases and V 5 bases, and 7 bases lay outside the gene matches. The CDR3 loop spans 14 amino acids. CDR1 and CDR2 from the germline V gene are SEHNR and FQNEAQ (reference sequence). The CDR3 DNA is TGTGCCAGCAGCGCAGGACGGGACAGCTATGGCTACACCTTC. Amino acid sequence: CASSAGRDSYGYTF.

The genes are TRBV4-3 and TRBJ1-1, with 8 bases aligning to TRBD1. The CDR3 loop spans 17 amino acids. V shed 0 bases, J shed 3 bases, and the junction held 9 bases outside the gene matches. Per germline, CDR1 LGHNA and CDR2 YSLEER. The CDR3 region has the DNA TGCGCCAGCAGCCAAGACAGGGGGCCCAGAACTGACACTGAAGCTTTCTTT. Translated: CASSQDRGPRTDTEAFF.

This chain uses TRBV4-2 with TRBJ2-7, with D maybe TRBD1 (5 bases). In germline, CDR1 is LGHNA, CDR2 YNFKEQ. V lost 0 bases, J lost 5 bases, and 17 bases lay in between. The length of the CDR3 is 16 residues. The CDR3 reads CASSQEGRAVVDEQYF. The CDR3 DNA is TGTGCCAGCAGCCAAGAAGGCAGGGCGGTGGTCGACGAGCAGTACTTC.

V is TRBV19 and J is TRBJ1-2; maybe TRBD1 (6 bases). Trimming removed 3 bases at V and 3 bases at J, with 14 bases between. The CDR3 sequence is 15 residues long. From germline, CDR1 is LNHDA and CDR2 SQIVND (reference sequence). This CDR3 is CASSMSLRQDYGYTF. CDR3 DNA: TGTGCCAGTAGTATGTCCCTACGACAGGACTATGGCTACACCTTC.

The chain links TRBV7-6 to TRBJ2-2, with 9 bases aligning to TRBD1. The germline CDR1 and CDR2 sequences are SGHVS and FNYEAQ. This CDR3 has 18 residues. The ends lost 1 base at V and 6 bases at J; junction bases unmatched: 12. Here the CDR3 DNA reads TGTGCCAGCAGCTTAGTGGGCTCGGGGACAGGGAATGCCGGGGAGCTGTTTTTT. This sequence encodes CASSLVGSGTGNAGELFF.

J is TRBJ1-4 and V is TRBV6-5, with 12 bases identical to TRBD1. V lost 2 bases to trimming and J lost 8 bases; unmatched junction nucleotides: 3. The CDR3 is 15 residues long. Germline V CDR1 and CDR2: MNHEY, SVGAGI. CDR3 in amino acids: CASSYAGTGGEKLFF. The DNA for the CDR3 is TGTGCCAGCAGTTACGCCGGGACAGGGGGCGAAAAACTGTTTTTT.

The V call is TRBV5-1, the J call TRBJ2-5; 7 nucleotides match TRBD2. Unmatched junction bases numbered 3, after V lost 2 bases and J lost 2 bases. The germline CDR1 and CDR2 sequences are SGHRS and YFSETQ. The length of the CDR3 is 14 residues. CDR3 nucleotides: TGCGCCAGCAGCTTCGGAGCGGGGCAAGAGACCCAGTACTTC. This sequence encodes CASSFGAGQETQYF.

The CDR3 sequence is CASINGQAPIGYTF. In DNA, the CDR3 is TGTGCCAGCATCAACGGACAGGCTCCCATCGGCTACACCTTC. This chain joins TRBV7-9 and TRBJ1-2; TRBD1 matches at 7 bases. V dropped 7 bases and J dropped 8; count of bases not matched to a gene: 13. This CDR3 region has 14 residues. CDR1 and CDR2 (germline): SEHNR, FQNEAQ (reference sequence).

This chain uses TRBV4-2 with TRBJ1-6; D is perhaps TRBD1 (6 bases). This CDR3 spans 15 amino acids. Between the trimmed V and J ends, which lost 1 base and 9 bases, there was a span of 13 bases. Germline lookup yields CDR1 LGHNA and CDR2 YNFKEQ. CDR3 amino acids: CASSQVGTGSSPLHF. CDR3 coding DNA: TGTGCCAGCAGCCAAGTGGGCACAGGGAGTTCACCCCTCCACTTT.

Points on this clone: A read error may produce the germline difference seen at one junction end. The V gene is TRBV7-3, the J gene TRBJ2-6; TRBD2 might be the D (5 bases). CDR1 SGHTA and CDR2 FQGTGA come from the germline V gene. The CDR3 has 15 residues. The CDR3, as DNA: TGTGCCAGCAGCCCCGGCGGGTCTGTGGCCAACGTCCTGACTTTC. Translating it yields CASSPGGSVANVLTF.

The V and J genes are TRBV20-1 and TRBJ1-1; D not certain. The CDR3 is 11 residues long. V gave up 3 bases and J gave up 1 base, with 3 bases separating them. The germline V gene encodes CDR1 DFQATT and CDR2 SNEGSKA (reference sequence). The CDR3 here is CSARRNTEAFF. DNA for the CDR3: TGCAGTGCTAGGCGGAACACTGAAGCTTTCTTT.